This record covers a single T cell receptor beta chain. This entry is derived from a study of blood T cell repertoires in COVID-19. Study-level information: Acute and convalescent COVID-19 specimens originated in the United States, Italy and Spain. Sample material is recorded as cDNA or gDNA derived from T cells, B-cell-depleted T cells, or PBMCs.

Using immunoSEQ multiplex PCR, the repertoire was profiled, and TCRdb retains in-frame clones only, with some absent. The sample contains about 59,000 clones, about 87% of which appear only once. Sequencing was carried out using peripheral blood. This clonotype originated in a man aged 60 to 69 with active or convalescent COVID-19.

The CDR3 nucleotides read TGTGCCAGCAGCAAACAGGGGTACGTCAAAAACATTCAGTACTTC. This translates into CASSKQGYVKNIQYF. V is TRBV28 and J is TRBJ2-4, with TRBD1 matching 7 bases. With 6 bases clipped from V and 3 bases from J, the junction kept 8 bases outside the gene matches. The length of the CDR3 is 15 residues. Germline V gene sequence: CDR1 MDHEN, CDR2 SYDVKM.